The next 17 T cell receptor beta chains were all read from a single sample in a study of T cell changes during pregnancy in multiple sclerosis. Here immunoSEQ multiplex PCR was the method, and the copy in TCRdb shows in-frame clones only, minus some. Of about 68,000 clones in the sample, about 89% are singletons; the top ten hold around 0.9%. The material was peripheral blood, obtained in the second trimester of pregnancy. These receptors came from a female donor with multiple sclerosis, enrolled in a pregnancy study.

J is TRBJ2-3 and V is TRBV6-4, with TRBD2 matching 11 bases. This CDR3 has 15 amino acids. V shed 6 bases, J shed 4 bases, and the junction held 6 bases outside the gene matches. The germline gives CDR1 MRHNA, CDR2 SNTAGT. The DNA of the CDR3 is TGTGCCAGCAGCGCCTTAGCGGGGGGGGCAGATACGCAGTATTTT. This translates into CASSALAGGADTQYF.

The gene calls are TRBV6-1 and TRBJ2-7; 7 bases map to TRBD2. V dropped 6 bases and J dropped 7; count of bases not matched to a gene: 9. The CDR3 loop spans 13 amino acids. Germline-derived CDR1 and CDR2 are MNHNS and SASEGT. The CDR3 reads CASRSPGRGEQYF. As DNA, the CDR3 is TGTGCCAGCAGGTCCCCGGGGCGGGGGGAGCAGTACTTC.

The rearrangement joins TRBV7-9 to TRBJ1-4; a weak D match, TRBD1 (6 bases). Germline V CDR1 and CDR2: SEHNR, FQNEAQ (reference sequence). V dropped 2 bases and J dropped 7 bases, with 14 bases sitting between them. The CDR3 sequence is 15 residues long. In nucleotides, the CDR3 is TGTGCCAGCAGCTTACACAGGGAAGGAGTTGAAAAACTGTTTTTT. Its translation is CASSLHREGVEKLFF.

This clone was picked up a small number of times. The V gene is TRBV30, the J gene TRBJ2-2, with TRBD1 matching over 8 bases. With V trimmed by 4 bases and J by 7 bases, 5 bases remained unmatched. The CDR3 sequence is 13 residues long. In germline, CDR1 is GTSNPN, CDR2 SVGIG (reference sequence). The CDR3 DNA reads as TGTGCCTGGACTCAGGGGGCGATCGGGGAGCTGTTTTTT. Translation: CAWTQGAIGELFF.

The V call is TRBV5-5, the J call TRBJ1-1, with D perhaps TRBD1 (6 bases). There are 13 residues in the CDR3. V lost 3 bases to trimming and J lost 5 bases, with 11 bases between them. Germline loops: CDR1 SGHKS, CDR2 YYEKEE (reference sequence). DNA for the CDR3: TGTGCCAGCAGCTCAGGGGAGTGGACTGAAGCTTTCTTT. Amino acid sequence: CASSSGEWTEAFF.

The genes are TRBV9 and TRBJ1-3, with unresolved D. V lost 3 bases and J lost 0, with 7 bases in between. The germline V gene has CDR1 SGDLS and CDR2 YYNGEE. The CDR3 covers 14 residues. For the CDR3, the DNA is TGTGCCAGCAGCGAGAGAATCTCTGGAAACACCATATATTTT. Protein sequence: CASSERISGNTIYF.

In DNA, the CDR3 is TGTGCCAGCAGCCTCCCGGGACTGGGGACCGAGCAGTACTTC. Its protein product is CASSLPGLGTEQYF. This rearrangement joins TRBV11-2 to TRBJ2-7; weak D call: TRBD2 (6 bases). Germline V gene sequence: CDR1 SGHAT, CDR2 FQNNGV. The CDR3 sequence is 14 residues long. The V and J ends lost 5 bases and 6 bases respectively, with 17 bases between them.

The chain has TRBV4-3 and TRBJ2-3; TRBD2 might be the D (5 bases). The CDR3 consists of 14 residues. CDR1 and CDR2 from the germline V gene are LGHNA and YSLEER. V lost 2 bases and J lost 9, with 15 bases in between. The CDR3 here is CASSQLLGVSTQYF. CDR3 nucleotides: TGCGCCAGCAGCCAACTTCTCGGGGTGTCAACGCAGTATTTT.

The chain recombines TRBV5-1 with TRBJ1-1, with D possibly TRBD1 on 6 matching bases. The CDR3 sequence is 15 residues long. V lost 2 bases to trimming and J lost 0 bases, with 11 bases between them. CDR1 SGHRS and CDR2 YFSETQ come from the germline V gene. The CDR3 reads CASSFGDNLNTEAFF. DNA of the CDR3: TGCGCCAGCAGCTTTGGGGACAATTTGAACACTGAAGCTTTCTTT.

V gene TRBV5-1 combines with J gene TRBJ2-7; weak D call: TRBD1 (6 bases). CDR3 length equals 13 residues. In germline, CDR1 is SGHRS, CDR2 YFSETQ. Trimming left V 5 bases short and J 0 bases short, with 9 bases between. CDR3 region: CASRGTNSYEQYF. As DNA, the CDR3 is TGCGCCAGCAGGGGGACAAACTCCTACGAGCAGTACTTC.

The chain has TRBV5-6 and TRBJ1-2; 7 bases align to TRBD1. The CDR3 loop spans 16 amino acids. Trimming at V came to 0 bases and at J to 5 bases, leaving 10 bases not matched to a gene. The germline V gene encodes CDR1 SGHDT and CDR2 YYEEEE. The CDR3 is CASSLVSPTGRYGYTF. Written as DNA, the CDR3 is TGTGCCAGCAGCTTGGTTTCCCCGACAGGGCGGTATGGCTACACCTTC.

The chain links TRBV30 to TRBJ1-5, with D possibly matching TRBD1 (5 bases). V was trimmed by 2 bases and J by 7 bases, leaving 12 bases between them. The CDR3 covers 13 residues. From germline, CDR1 is GTSNPN and CDR2 SVGIG (reference sequence). The DNA for the CDR3 is TGTGCCTGGAGTTATAAGGGGCGGCAGCCCCAGCATTTT. Amino acids: CAWSYKGRQPQHF. Variable domain in full (rest from reference TRBV30 and TRBJ1-5): SQTIHQWPATLVQPVGSPLSLECTVEGTSNPNLYWYRQAAGRGLQLLFYSVGIGQISSEVPQNLSASRPQDRQFILSSKKLLLSDSGFYLCAWSYKGRQPQHFGDGTRLSIL.

The chain employs TRBV18 and TRBJ1-3; 8 positions agree with TRBD1. Germline-derived CDR1 and CDR2 are KGHSH and LQKENI. The CDR3 runs 16 residues. The junction had 6 bases not matched to a gene; V was cut back by 3 bases and J by 2 bases. The CDR3 sequence: CASSPIQGAPGNTIYF. The CDR3 DNA sequence: TGTGCCAGCTCACCTATCCAGGGGGCTCCTGGAAACACCATATATTTT.

The table lists this clone with a count of one. The chain combines TRBV6-5 with TRBJ1-1; TRBD1 matches at 8 bases. With 7 bases clipped from V and 4 bases from J, the junction kept 11 bases outside the gene matches. The germline CDR1 and CDR2 sequences are MNHEY and SVGAGI. The CDR3 has 15 amino acids. CDR3 region: CASIESGGWSTEAFF. Written as DNA, the CDR3 is TGTGCCAGCATCGAGTCAGGGGGCTGGAGCACTGAAGCTTTCTTT.

The chain recombines TRBV4-1 with TRBJ1-1; the D gene is possibly TRBD1 (6 bases). The V gene's germline CDR1 is MGHRA and CDR2 YSYEKL. The CDR3 consists of 13 residues. With 1 base removed from V and 6 bases from J, the gap between germline ends came to 9 bases. Here the CDR3 reads CASSQGGTPEAFF. As DNA, the CDR3 is TGCGCCAGCAGCCAAGGAGGGACACCTGAAGCTTTCTTT.

The chain employs TRBV30 and TRBJ1-1; TRBD1 agrees at 9 bases. This CDR3 has 14 amino acids. Germline trimming cut 4 bases from V and 4 bases from J; bases unmatched to any gene: 7. The germline gives CDR1 GTSNPN, CDR2 SVGIG (reference sequence). The CDR3 region has the DNA TGTGCCTGGACGGGACAGGGTCGTATCACTGAAGCTTTCTTT. Its translation is CAWTGQGRITEAFF.

The V call is TRBV30, the J call TRBJ1-1; tentative D call: TRBD1 (6 bases). The CDR3 extends over 12 amino acids. Trimming shortened V by 3 bases and J by 5 bases, and 10 bases separated the two germline ends. The germline V gene encodes CDR1 GTSNPN and CDR2 SVGIG (reference sequence). Here the CDR3 DNA reads TGTGCCTGGAGCAGGGGAGTGACTGAAGCTTTCTTT. It codes for CAWSRGVTEAFF.